These 17 T cell receptor beta chains were all obtained from the same sample, sequenced in a study of T cell responses to AZD1222 COVID-19 vaccine (dated by TCRdb to the early 2020s). The library relied on the immunoSEQ multiplex PCR assay. TCRdb retrieved this table from immuneACCESS and kept in-frame rearrangements only. Not all clones are present; in checked studies, unresolved V genes account for under half, and no reason is known for the remainder. The sample table shows fewer than 100,000 clones, and roughly 80% are seen once. The ten largest account for 13% to 15% of the sample. Reading the label with the study, this specimen's time point is: about 28 days (+/-7) after the second vaccine dose. The sequencing here drew on peripheral blood, taken 28 days after the second AZD1222 dose. These receptors all come from an adult who received the AZD1222 COVID-19 vaccine.

This sequence joins TRBV9 and TRBJ1-6; D might be TRBD1 (5 bases). Germline V lookup: CDR1 SGDLS, CDR2 YYNGEE. The CDR3 sequence is 13 residues long. The ends were cut back, 0 bases at V and 9 bases at J, with 7 bases in the middle. For the CDR3, the DNA is TGTGCCAGCAGCGTAGGAGGGACTTCACCCCTCCACTTT. Translated, it gives CASSVGGTSPLHF.

This sequence joins TRBV5-1 and TRBJ1-5, with 9 bases aligning to TRBD1. The germline CDR1 and CDR2 sequences are SGHRS and YFSETQ. With 0 bases clipped from V and 7 bases from J, the junction kept 5 bases outside the gene matches. This CDR3 has 15 amino acids. The CDR3 spells CASSLDGQGKQPQHF. The CDR3 DNA follows: TGCGCCAGCAGCTTGGACGGACAGGGGAAACAGCCCCAGCATTTT.

The chain is built from TRBV2 and TRBJ1-5, with no clear D. Germline V lookup: CDR1 SNHLY, CDR2 FYNNEI. The CDR3 has 15 residues. Deletions cut 5 bases from V and 3 bases from J, with 14 bases between. As DNA, the CDR3 is TGTGCCAGCAGTCTAAAAACAGCGGCCAATCAGCCCCAGCATTTT. It is translated as CASSLKTAANQPQHF.

This clone is a singleton in its sample. This chain connects TRBV4-1 to TRBJ1-2; TRBD1 matches 9 bases. Germline CDR1 and CDR2: MGHRA and YSYEKL. After removal of 6 bases from V and 3 bases from J, the junction contained 5 bases not matched to a gene. CDR3 length equals 14 residues. In nucleotides, the CDR3 is TGCGCCAGCAGGCAACAGGGGGCCTACTATGGCTACACCTTC. This sequence encodes CASRQQGAYYGYTF.

The gene calls are TRBV19 and TRBJ2-7; TRBD1 matches at 8 bases. The length of the CDR3 is 13 residues. The germline CDR1 and CDR2 sequences are LNHDA and SQIVND (reference sequence). Losses at the gene ends were 6 bases for V and 4 bases for J; bases not matched to a gene: 5. The CDR3 nucleotides read TGTGCCAGTAGACAAACAGGGGGATACGAGCAGTACTTC. Translating it yields CASRQTGGYEQYF.

This sequence joins TRBV6-5 and TRBJ1-1; no clear D gene. The CDR3 has 15 amino acids. V lost 7 bases and J lost 4, with 19 bases in between. Per germline, CDR1 MNHEY and CDR2 SVGAGI. The CDR3: CASTHSRSVGTEAFF. CDR3 in DNA: TGTGCCAGCACCCATTCGCGGAGCGTAGGCACTGAAGCTTTCTTT.

The genes are TRBV27 and TRBJ2-5; D is undetermined. The germline V gene has CDR1 MNHEY and CDR2 SMNVEV (reference sequence). The CDR3 is 14 residues long. The germline V and J ends were trimmed by 3 bases and 5 bases, with 13 bases remaining between them. The CDR3 sequence is CASSFRTPWETQYF. The CDR3, as DNA: TGTGCCAGCAGTTTTAGAACACCATGGGAGACCCAGTACTTC.

V is TRBV11-3 and J is TRBJ2-5; D is undetermined. Germline V gene sequence: CDR1 SGHNT, CDR2 YENEEA. The CDR3 length is 15 residues. The V gene lost 5 bases and the J gene lost 2 bases, with 15 bases spanning the gap. The CDR3 DNA follows: TGTGCCAGCAGCATCGGACGGAGCCAACAAGAGACCCAGTACTTC. Translation: CASSIGRSQQETQYF.

This chain links TRBV7-2 with TRBJ1-6; D unclear. Looked up from germline, CDR1 is SGHTA and CDR2 is FQGNSA. V was trimmed by 3 bases and J by 6 bases, leaving 6 bases between them. The CDR3 sequence is 13 residues long. CDR3 region: CASSFGVNSPLHF. CDR3 DNA: TGTGCCAGCAGCTTCGGGGTTAATTCACCCCTCCACTTT.

The chain links TRBV5-1 to TRBJ2-7; 7 bases align to TRBD1. The CDR3 consists of 15 residues. With 0 bases clipped from V and 3 bases from J, the junction kept 6 bases outside the gene matches. Germline V gene data show CDR1 as SGHRS and CDR2 as YFSETQ. The CDR3 reads CASSLAGQDRYEQYF. DNA of the CDR3: TGCGCCAGCAGCTTGGCCGGACAGGACCGCTACGAGCAGTACTTC.

This sequence joins TRBV12-3 or TRBV12-4 and TRBJ1-2, with D perhaps matching TRBD1 (5 bases). Trimming took off 3 bases at V and 3 bases at J, with 8 bases between the two ends. There are 13 residues in the CDR3. The CDR3, as DNA: TGTGCCAGCAGTTTCGAGGGGCACTATGGCTACACCTTC. Translated: CASSFEGHYGYTF.

The chain recombines TRBV13 with TRBJ1-6; 9 bases fit TRBD1. The germline V gene has CDR1 PRHDT and CDR2 FYEKMQ (reference sequence). The CDR3 loop spans 14 amino acids. The ends lost 4 bases at V and 8 bases at J; junction bases unmatched: 3. The CDR3 sequence is CASSSRDRDSPLHF. CDR3 nucleotide sequence: TGTGCCAGCAGCTCCCGGGACAGGGATTCACCCCTCCACTTT.

V and J are TRBV15 and TRBJ2-2; possibly TRBD1 for D (5 bases). Germline V gene data show CDR1 as LNHNV and CDR2 as YYDKDF (reference sequence). Deletions cut 1 base from V and 3 bases from J, with 9 bases between. The CDR3 totals 15 residues. The CDR3 sequence is CATSRGVGHTGELFF. In nucleotides, the CDR3 is TGTGCCACCAGCAGAGGTGTGGGGCACACCGGGGAGCTGTTTTTT. Supplemented by reference TRBV15 and TRBJ2-2, the full variable domain reads DAMVIQNPRYQVTQFGKPVTLSCSQTLNHNVMYWYQQKSSQAPKLLFHYYDKDFNNEADTPDNFQSRRPNTSFCFLDIRSPGLGDTAMYLCATSRGVGHTGELFFGEGSRLTVL.

This clone was counted a single time. The chain recombines TRBV4-1 with TRBJ2-7; 7 bases map to TRBD2. V shed 0 bases, J shed 2 bases, and the junction held 7 bases outside the gene matches. The germline V gene has CDR1 MGHRA and CDR2 YSYEKL. This CDR3 spans 16 amino acids. The CDR3 region is CASSQDSGGTPYEQYF. The CDR3, as DNA: TGCGCCAGCAGCCAAGATTCGGGAGGAACCCCCTACGAGCAGTACTTC.

J is TRBJ1-2 and V is TRBV21-1. TRBV21-1 is an annotated pseudogene. CDR3 size: 11 residues. In DNA, the CDR3 is TGTGCCAGCAGCAAAGACCCTGGCTACACCTTC. It codes for CASSKDPGYTF.

The chain carries TRBV18 and TRBJ2-6, with TRBD2 matching 8 bases. Trimming removed 6 bases from V and 2 bases from J; junction bases left unmatched: 0. The germline V gene has CDR1 KGHSH and CDR2 LQKENI. The CDR3 has 14 amino acids. DNA of the CDR3: TGTGCCAGCTCCGGGGGGGCTGGGGCCAACGTCCTGACTTTC. As protein: CASSGGAGANVLTF.

The chain uses TRBV30 and TRBJ1-5, with 11 positions matching TRBD1. CDR3 size: 15 residues. Germline V gene sequence: CDR1 GTSNPN, CDR2 SVGIG (reference sequence). Losses at the gene ends were 5 bases for V and 7 bases for J; bases not matched to a gene: 10. This CDR3 reads CAWGMGQGGNQPQHF. The DNA for the CDR3 is TGTGCCTGGGGAATGGGACAGGGGGGTAACCAGCCCCAGCATTTT.